Below, 10 T cell receptor beta chains from the same sample are listed, as sequenced in a study of cytomegalovirus exposure and HLA in healthy donors. PCR used 60 Vbeta primers and 13 Jbeta primers. This table comes from immunoSEQ multiplex PCR, and its TCRdb copy is limited to in-frame clones, with some not included. The top ten hold around 0.8% of the sample, which has some 150,000 clones, about four fifths seen once. Input material: PBMCs. These receptors were taken from a woman younger than 30 in good health and CMV-seronegative.

The chain employs TRBV30 and TRBJ1-6; TRBD1 might be the D (6 bases). Trimming took 5 bases from V and 8 from J, leaving 13 bases between them. This CDR3 region has 13 residues. CDR1 is GTSNPN, CDR2 SVGIG, per germline (reference sequence). This chain's CDR3 is CAWVRDIDSPLHF. CDR3 DNA: TGTGCCTGGGTACGGGACATCGATTCACCCCTCCACTTT.

V usage is TRBV5-1 and J usage is TRBJ2-3; 9 bases match TRBD2. The CDR3 contains 16 residues. The J segment lost 0 bases and the V segment lost 3 bases, leaving 5 bases of the junction unmatched. Germline assignment: CDR1 SGHRS and CDR2 YFSETQ. CDR3 bases: TGCGCCAGCAGCTACGGACTAGCGACTAGCACAGATACGCAGTATTTT. Translation: CASSYGLATSTDTQYF.

The chain carries TRBV28 and TRBJ2-2; 7 bases fit TRBD2. The CDR3 contains 16 residues. CDR1 is MDHEN and CDR2 is SYDVKM in the germline V gene. Trimming at V came to 3 bases and at J to 3 bases, leaving 7 bases not matched to a gene. The CDR3 spells CASSFVGGHHTGELFF. CDR3 coding DNA: TGTGCCAGCAGTTTTGTGGGAGGGCACCACACCGGGGAGCTGTTTTTT.

The chain is built from TRBV7-9 and TRBJ1-4; D might be TRBD1 (5 bases). The CDR3 contains 18 residues. Germline V CDR1 and CDR2: SEHNR, FQNEAQ (reference sequence). The V and J ends lost 1 base and 3 bases respectively, with 18 bases between them. CDR3 sequence: CASSLDQGPYGSNEKLFF. The DNA of the CDR3 is TGTGCCAGCAGCTTAGACCAGGGCCCCTATGGCTCTAATGAAAAACTGTTTTTT.

The V and J genes are TRBV27 and TRBJ2-1; 7 positions agree with TRBD2. Losses at the gene ends were 6 bases for V and 0 bases for J; bases not matched to a gene: 8. Germline-derived CDR1 and CDR2 are MNHEY and SMNVEV (reference sequence). This CDR3 contains 16 residues. The CDR3 reads CASRVAGLSSYNEQFF. CDR3 DNA: TGTGCCAGCAGGGTAGCGGGTCTGAGCTCCTACAATGAGCAGTTCTTC.

The CDR3 sequence: CASSSPGRNSPLHF. Here the CDR3 DNA reads TGTGCCAGCAGCTCACCCGGGAGGAATTCACCCCTCCACTTT. The chain employs TRBV27 and TRBJ1-6; no clear D. V was cut by 6 bases and J by 7 bases, with 13 bases left in between. The length of the CDR3 is 14 residues. CDR1 is MNHEY and CDR2 is SMNVEV in the germline V gene (reference sequence).

This clone was picked up one time. The chain employs TRBV27 and TRBJ2-7, with a weak D call TRBD2 (6 bases). V was cut by 5 bases and J by 4 bases, with 15 bases left in between. Germline loops: CDR1 MNHEY, CDR2 SMNVEV (reference sequence). This CDR3 contains 14 residues. CDR3 in DNA: TGTGCCAGCAGTCCCAGTCGACGGGGGTACGAGCAGTACTTC. Translated, it gives CASSPSRRGYEQYF.

The chain uses TRBV6-6 and TRBJ2-5; 7 nucleotides align to TRBD1. The end of the DNA is better explained by TRBJ2-7, so the J call may be wrong. The CDR3 is 14 amino acids. Looked up from germline, CDR1 is MNHNY and CDR2 is SVGAGI (reference sequence). The CDR3 sequence is CASSPSGGSYEQYF. The DNA of the CDR3 is TGTGCCAGCAGTCCCTCAGGGGGCTCCTACGAGCAGTACTTC.

In its sample, this clone was seen once. The chain carries TRBV6-6 and TRBJ2-3; 9 positions match TRBD2. Germline V CDR1 and CDR2: MNHNY, SVGAGI (reference sequence). With V trimmed by 6 bases and J by 4 bases, 11 bases remained unmatched. This CDR3 has 16 residues. This chain's CDR3 is CASRHGTSPLPDTQYF. CDR3 in DNA: TGTGCCAGCAGACACGGGACTAGCCCGCTCCCAGATACGCAGTATTTT.

V gene TRBV27 combines with J gene TRBJ1-2; 7 bases are shared with TRBD1. V shed 2 bases, J shed 4 bases, and the junction held 4 bases outside the gene matches. This CDR3 contains 14 residues. Germline CDR1 MNHEY, CDR2 SMNVEV (reference sequence). As DNA, the CDR3 is TGTGCCAGCAGTTTAAGGGGGCTCGCCTATGGCTACACCTTC. It is translated as CASSLRGLAYGYTF.